This entry is about one T cell receptor beta chain. The data derive from a study of shared clonotypes between healthy human individuals. Measured with immunoSEQ multiplex PCR; TCRdb has only the in-frame clones, and not every one. The table lists millions of clones, 85% to 95% of them singletons. CDR1 and CDR2 from the germline V gene are GTSNPN and SVGIG (reference sequence). This CDR3 spans 14 amino acids. Sequences were obtained from naive CD4+ T cells from PBMCs. Subset: CD45RA+ positively selected. This clonotype was sampled from a man between 18 and 35 years old in good health. Some clones in this sample may be carry-over from other donors' samples. The chain joins TRBV30 to TRBJ2-6; possibly TRBD1 for D (6 bases). The chain's CDR3 is CVGDKSSGANVLTF. In nucleotides, the CDR3 is TGTGTAGGGGACAAAAGCTCTGGGGCCAACGTCCTGACTTTC.